This T cell receptor (beta chain) emerged from a study of identical twins. Study-wide findings and caveats: Instead of following the same donors, the conclusions were based on cross-sectional statistical analysis. For out-of-frame beta sequences, excess twin sharing was weaker.

cDNA carried unique molecular identifiers, and a universal primer site was added by template switching. Each CDR3 protein is one row after TCRdb ran MiXCR on the 5' RACE reads. The table includes approximately 690,000 distinct CDR3 sequences, around 6% detected once. Germline CDR1 SEHNR, CDR2 FQNEAQ (reference sequence). CDR3 length equals 11 residues. This clonotype has ten or more counts. The antigen is undetermined. An end of the junction differs from the germline gene, which may be a read error. This TCR derives from a man between 18 and 29 years old in good health. The chain employs TRBV7-9 and TRBJ2-3; no firm D call. The sequencing input was naive T cells sorted from blood. This CDR3 reads CASSTPEPGDF. The CDR3 coding sequence is TGTGCCAGCAGCACCCCGGAGCCTGGAGATTTT.